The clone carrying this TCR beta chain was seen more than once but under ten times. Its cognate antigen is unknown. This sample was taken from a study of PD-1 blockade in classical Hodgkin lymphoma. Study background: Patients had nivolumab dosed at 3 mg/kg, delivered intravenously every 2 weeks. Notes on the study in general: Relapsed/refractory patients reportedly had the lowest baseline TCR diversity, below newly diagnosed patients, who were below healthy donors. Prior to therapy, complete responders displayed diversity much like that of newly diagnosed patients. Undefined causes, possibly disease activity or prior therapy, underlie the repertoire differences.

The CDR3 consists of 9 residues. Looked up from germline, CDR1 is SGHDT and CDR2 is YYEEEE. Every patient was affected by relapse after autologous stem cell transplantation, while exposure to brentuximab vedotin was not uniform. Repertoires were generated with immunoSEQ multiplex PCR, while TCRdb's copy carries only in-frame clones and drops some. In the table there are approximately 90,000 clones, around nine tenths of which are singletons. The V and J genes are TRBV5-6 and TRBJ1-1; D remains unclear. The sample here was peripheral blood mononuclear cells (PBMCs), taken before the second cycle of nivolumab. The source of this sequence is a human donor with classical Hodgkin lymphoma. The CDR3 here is CAISTEAFF. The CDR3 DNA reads TGTGCTATATCGACTGAAGCTTTCTTT.